This is a list of T cell receptor beta chains from one sample in a study of blood T cell repertoires in COVID-19. Libraries were prepared by immunoSEQ multiplex PCR; TCRdb keeps only in-frame clonotypes and omits some of them. The sample consists of more than 200,000 clones, around 82% of them appearing once. What was sequenced was peripheral blood. The receptor source for this set is a woman aged 45-65 years with acute or convalescent COVID-19. The CDR3 runs from the conserved cysteine through the conserved F or W. D genes are given only for firm matches. Only some rows state a clone size, as once, few, many or a class for expanded clones.

d_gene	v_gene	len	abundance	j_gene	CDR3nt	CDR3aa
.	TRBV7-9	16	few	TRBJ2-2	TGTGCCAGCAGCCCAGGCTTTATTGGCAACACCGGGGAGCTGTTTTTT	CASSPGFIGNTGELFF
.	TRBV28	14	.	TRBJ2-7	TGTGCCAGCAGTTTATTAGGCAGACACTACGAGCAGTACTTC	CASSLLGRHYEQYF
TRBD1	TRBV28	15	.	TRBJ2-7	TGTGCCAGCAGTCTCCGGGACAGGGGAATTGGTGAGCAGTACTTC	CASSLRDRGIGEQYF
TRBD2	TRBV10-3	15	.	TRBJ2-1	TGTGCCATCAGGACTAGCGGGAGCTCCTACAATGAGCAGTTCTTC	CAIRTSGSSYNEQFF
.	TRBV7-3	20	.	TRBJ1-1	TGTGCCAGCAGCTTAGAGGGGGTTGAAGATTACAGAAGAGGAACCACTGAAGCTTTCTTT	CASSLEGVEDYRRGTTEAFF
TRBD2	TRBV24-1	17	.	TRBJ2-7	TGTGCCACCTACCAAGGTAGCGGGAGTGACGCCTCCTACGAGCAGTACTTC	CATYQGSGSDASYEQYF
.	TRBV11-2	15	.	TRBJ2-1	TGTGCCAGCAGCCCTCCGCTACTAGCCTACAATGAGCAGTTCTTC	CASSPPLLAYNEQFF
.	TRBV10-3	15	.	TRBJ1-1	TGTGCCATCAGTGAGCCTACAGGGAGTAACACTGAAGCTTTCTTT	CAISEPTGSNTEAFF
.	TRBV2	15	.	TRBJ1-3	TGTGCCAGCACCGAAGATGTGGCAGGTAGAAACACCATATATTTT	CASTEDVAGRNTIYF
TRBD1	TRBV19	12	.	TRBJ1-5	TGTGCCAGCGCCAGGGGGCCTCAGCCCCAGCATTTT	CASARGPQPQHF
TRBD1	TRBV11-2	17	.	TRBJ2-5	TGTGCCAGCAGCCAGACCGGGACAGGGGGTTTTAAGGAGACCCAGTACTTC	CASSQTGTGGFKETQYF
TRBD2	TRBV27	22	.	TRBJ2-7	TGTGCCAGCAGTTTATTCTTGGCAGGTGGTTGGGGAGCGGGGCGAATCTCCTACGAGCAGTACTTC	CASSLFLAGGWGAGRISYEQYF
.	TRBV2	12	.	TRBJ2-7	TGTGCCAGCAGACTCCTCTCCTACGAGCAGTACTTC	CASRLLSYEQYF
.	TRBV28	19	.	TRBJ2-3	TGTGCCAGCAGTTTAAAGGCCGGCGGAGCTTCCTTGATAACAGATACGCAGTATTTT	CASSLKAGGASLITDTQYF
TRBD2	TRBV27	13	.	TRBJ2-1	TGTGCCAGCAGTGCGACTAGCGGGGGTGAGCAGTTCTTC	CASSATSGGEQFF
.	TRBV2	12	.	TRBJ1-3	TGTGCCAGCAGTGTATCTGGAAACACCATATATTTT	CASSVSGNTIYF
.	TRBV3-1/TRBV3-2	18	.	TRBJ1-3	TGTGCCAGCAGCCAAGATCGCACCCTATTCTACTCTGGAAACACCATATATTTT	CASSQDRTLFYSGNTIYF
.	TRBV10-1	19	.	TRBJ2-1	TGCGCCAGCAGTGATGTCCCTTGGGACACCCAACACTCCTACAATGAGCAGTTCTTC	CASSDVPWDTQHSYNEQFF
.	TRBV5-1	12	few	TRBJ2-1	TGCGCCAGCAGCTTGTACAGCAATGAGCAGTTCTTC	CASSLYSNEQFF
.	TRBV28	17	.	TRBJ2-1	TGTGCCAGCAGCACTGCAAGACACGGCATCTCCTACAATGAGCAGTTCTTC	CASSTARHGISYNEQFF
.	TRBV4-2	13	.	TRBJ2-7	TGTGCCAGCAGCTCAGAGGGGACTTACGAGCAGTACTTC	CASSSEGTYEQYF
TRBD2	TRBV7-2	15	.	TRBJ2-1	TGTGCCAGCAGCTTGCTAGCGGGCACTTACAATGAGCAGTTCTTC	CASSLLAGTYNEQFF
TRBD2	TRBV24-1	15	.	TRBJ2-3	TGTGCCACCAGTGACCCTAGCGGGAGGGCAGATACGCAGTATTTT	CATSDPSGRADTQYF
TRBD1	TRBV29-1	15	few	TRBJ2-7	TGCAGCGTTGAAGACCCGGACAGGGGGAACTACGAGCAGTACTTC	CSVEDPDRGNYEQYF
TRBD1	TRBV29-1	15	.	TRBJ1-2	TGCAGCGTTGAAGATCCGGGAGGGGGCGCGTACGGCTACACCTTC	CSVEDPGGGAYGYTF
TRBD2	TRBV30	14	.	TRBJ2-7	TGTGCCTGGAGTGGACTAGCGGGAGCTTGGGAGCAGTACTTC	CAWSGLAGAWEQYF
.	TRBV6-4	16	.	TRBJ1-4	TGTGCCAGCAGTGACGAAGACAGCCATACTAATGAAAAACTGTTTTTT	CASSDEDSHTNEKLFF
.	TRBV24-1	13	.	TRBJ1-1	TGTGCCACCAGTGACAGAATGGACACTGAAGCTTTCTTT	CATSDRMDTEAFF
.	TRBV20-1	14	.	TRBJ1-2	TGCAGTGCTAGTCGAGACAACTTCAACTATGGCTACACCTTC	CSASRDNFNYGYTF
TRBD1	TRBV25-1	14	.	TRBJ2-7	TGTGCCAGCATCGGGGACAGGGCGTCCTACGAGCAGTACTTC	CASIGDRASYEQYF
.	TRBV9	15	.	TRBJ1-5	TGTGCCAGCAGCGCCGATATTGCAGGGGACCAGCCCCAGCATTTT	CASSADIAGDQPQHF
TRBD1	TRBV6-5	14	.	TRBJ1-6	TGTGCCAGCGACGTGCAGGGGGGTAATTCACCCCTCCACTTT	CASDVQGGNSPLHF
.	TRBV15	15	.	TRBJ2-3	TGTGCCACCAGCAGAGCGCAGGGGATCACAGATACGCAGTATTTT	CATSRAQGITDTQYF
.	TRBV13	13	.	TRBJ1-4	TGTGCCAGCAGCTTAGGCCTGTATGAAAAACTGTTTTTT	CASSLGLYEKLFF
TRBD1	TRBV18	13	.	TRBJ2-7	TGTGCCAGCTCGGCGGGACAGGGGGAAGAGCAGTACTTC	CASSAGQGEEQYF
.	TRBV6-4	13	.	TRBJ2-7	TGTGCCAGCAGCACAGGGCTCGGGTACGAGCAGTACTTC	CASSTGLGYEQYF
.	TRBV19	12	once	TRBJ1-1	TGTGCCAGTGGGCTAGCCGGGACTGAAGCTTTCTTT	CASGLAGTEAFF
.	TRBV5-1	14	once	TRBJ2-3	TGCGCCAGCAGGTCAGCGGCTAGCACAGATACGCAGTATTTT	CASRSAASTDTQYF
TRBD2	TRBV15	15	.	TRBJ2-7	TGTGCCACCAGCTTGACTAGCGGGAGCTCCTACGAGCAGTACTTC	CATSLTSGSSYEQYF
.	TRBV7-2	13	.	TRBJ1-2	TGTGCCAGCAGCTTAAGGGGTAGCTATGGCTACACCTTC	CASSLRGSYGYTF
TRBD2	TRBV29-1	15	few	TRBJ2-1	TGCAGCGTTACCCTTTTAGCGGGAGGGATAAATGAGCAGTTCTTC	CSVTLLAGGINEQFF
.	TRBV5-4	14	.	TRBJ2-2	TGTGCCAGCAGCCAGACAGTGAACACCGGGGAGCTGTTTTTT	CASSQTVNTGELFF
.	TRBV30	15	.	TRBJ2-1	TGTGCCTGGATTGGGCGGGGAGGCCTCTACAATGAGCAGTTCTTC	CAWIGRGGLYNEQFF
.	TRBV5-1	15	.	TRBJ2-3	TGCGCCAGCAGCCCTGCCTACCCTAGCACAGATACGCAGTATTTT	CASSPAYPSTDTQYF
TRBD2	TRBV2	14	.	TRBJ2-7	TGTGCCAGCAGGAGGGGACTAGCTTCAAGCGAGCAGTACTTC	CASRRGLASSEQYF
.	TRBV12-5	19	few	TRBJ2-1	TGTGCTAGTGGTTTGGCACCGTCAGCGGCTCCTATTACCTACAATGAGCAGTTCTTC	CASGLAPSAAPITYNEQFF
.	TRBV2	14	once	TRBJ1-4	TGTGCCAGCAGTGATGACTCTAATTGGTGGAAACTGTTTTTT	CASSDDSNWWKLFF
TRBD2	TRBV5-1	17	.	TRBJ2-2	TGCGCCAGCAGCTTGAGGGTAGCGGGAGAGGGCACCGGGGAGCTGTTTTTT	CASSLRVAGEGTGELFF
TRBD2	TRBV7-6	16	.	TRBJ2-1	TGTGCCAGCAGCCTCGGGGTAGCGGGAGGATCGGGAGGGCAGTTCTTC	CASSLGVAGGSGGQFF
.	TRBV3-1/TRBV3-2	15	.	TRBJ2-1	TGTGCCAGCAGCCAAGACGTAGGGGTTAGAAATGAGCAGTTCTTC	CASSQDVGVRNEQFF
.	TRBV9	14	.	TRBJ2-1	TGTGCCAGCAGCGTAGGCGGTGCCGGGGATGAGCAGTTCTTC	CASSVGGAGDEQFF
TRBD2	TRBV5-5	16	once	TRBJ2-7	TGTGCCAGCAGCTTGGTCGCTAGCGGGCCGCCCTACGAGCAGTACTTC	CASSLVASGPPYEQYF
TRBD1	TRBV6-6	14	.	TRBJ1-2	TGTGCCAGCAGAGACCCCGGGACAGTTTATGGCTACACCTTC	CASRDPGTVYGYTF
.	TRBV2	11	.	TRBJ2-3	TGTGCCAGCAGTCCCGTTCATACGCAGTATTTT	CASSPVHTQYF
TRBD1	TRBV19	15	.	TRBJ2-1	TGTGCCAGTAGTGGGGGAACAGGGGATTACAATGAGCAGTTCTTC	CASSGGTGDYNEQFF
TRBD1	TRBV7-2	16	.	TRBJ1-2	TGTGCCAGCAGCTTAGTGGCGGGACAGGGTAACTATGGCTACACCTTC	CASSLVAGQGNYGYTF
.	TRBV28	14	.	TRBJ1-6	TGTGCCAGCAGCCACGGGGGGGCTAGCTCACCCCTCCACTTT	CASSHGGASSPLHF
.	TRBV11-2	14	few	TRBJ1-1	TGTGCCAGCAGCCCTCTTCGAGGGAGGGCTGAAGCTTTCTTT	CASSPLRGRAEAFF
.	TRBV28	14	.	TRBJ2-7	TGTGCCAGCAGTTTAGCGGCACTTTCCTACGAGCAGTACTTC	CASSLAALSYEQYF
.	TRBV28	14	few	TRBJ1-5	TGTGCCAGCAGTTACAGGACGGGAGATCAGCCCCAGCATTTT	CASSYRTGDQPQHF